This T cell receptor beta chain came from a study of T cell repertoires in cytomegalovirus infection. Broader study findings: HLA-C-restricted CMV-specific TCR beta clonotypes prevailed in the ex vivo response. Public TCR beta family frequency separated CMV-and-HLA carriers, including in an independent cohort.

On this clonotype itself: No antigen is known for it. As the CDR3 is not closed by the conserved phenylalanine or tryptophan, this likely results from a read error.

This CDR3 contains 15 residues. The germline V gene has CDR1 SGHNT and CDR2 YYREEE (reference sequence). V lost 4 bases and J lost 1; bases outside the gene matches: 6. TCRdb re-called the reads through MiXCR, storing one row per CDR3 protein. The sample holds a few hundred thousand distinct CDR3 sequences; roughly 43% are singletons and the top ten take 48%. The chain has TRBV5-4 and TRBJ2-5, with 8 bases that match TRBD2. The material was cultured PBMCs, obtained from culture after CMV antigen stimulation. This receptor was identified in a human donor in good health (CMV status not recorded). Some clones in this sample may be carry-over from other donors' samples. The DNA for the CDR3 is TGTGCCAGCAGCCCGGTCGGGGGGGGCCAAGAGACCCAGTACATC. It translates to CASSPVGGGQETQYI.